The clone carrying this TCR beta chain has just one count. The data were obtained in a study of cytomegalovirus exposure and HLA in healthy donors. For the study at large: For the approximately 390 genotyped donors, approximately 83% fell within the Caucasian-associated ancestry cluster.

Though nominally healthy at sampling, donors likely had unrecorded immune exposures. PCR used 60 Vbeta primers and 13 Jbeta primers. This table comes from immunoSEQ multiplex PCR, and its TCRdb copy is limited to in-frame clones, with some not included. Here the sample spans about 180,000 clones, more than 65% being singletons. The length of the CDR3 is 19 residues. Looked up from germline, CDR1 is SGDLS and CDR2 is YYNGEE. J lost 6 bases, V lost 0 bases, and 19 bases had no gene match. This TCR derives from a woman in her 30s in good health and CMV-seropositive. The chain employs TRBV9 and TRBJ1-2, with TRBD1 matching 8 bases. Material for sequencing was PBMCs. CDR3 loop: CASSVGAAGGAGQSHGYTF. CDR3 coding DNA: TGTGCCAGCAGCGTAGGAGCGGCAGGGGGCGCGGGACAAAGCCATGGCTACACCTTC.